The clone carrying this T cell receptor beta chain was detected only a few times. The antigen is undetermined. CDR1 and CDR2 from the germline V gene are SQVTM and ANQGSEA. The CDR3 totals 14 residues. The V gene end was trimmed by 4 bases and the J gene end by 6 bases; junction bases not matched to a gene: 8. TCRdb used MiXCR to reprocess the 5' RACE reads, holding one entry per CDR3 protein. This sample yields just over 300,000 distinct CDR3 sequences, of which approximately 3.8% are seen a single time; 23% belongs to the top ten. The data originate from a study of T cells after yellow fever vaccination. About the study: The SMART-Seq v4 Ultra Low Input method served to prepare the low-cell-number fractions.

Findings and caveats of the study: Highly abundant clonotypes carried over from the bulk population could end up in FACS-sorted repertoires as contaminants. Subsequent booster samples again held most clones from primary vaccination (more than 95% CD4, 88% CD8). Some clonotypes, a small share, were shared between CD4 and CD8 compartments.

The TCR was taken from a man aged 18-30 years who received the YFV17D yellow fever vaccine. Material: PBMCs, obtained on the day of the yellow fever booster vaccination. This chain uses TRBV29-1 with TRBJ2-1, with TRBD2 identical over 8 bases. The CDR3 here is CSVAREGYGNEQFF. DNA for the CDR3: TGCAGCGTTGCCCGGGAGGGGTATGGCAATGAGCAGTTCTTC.